This TCR beta chain was sequenced for a study of T cell responses to AZD1222 COVID-19 vaccine. The CDR3 is 11 residues long. V was shortened by 7 bases and J by 2 bases, with 5 bases between the two germline ends. Germline V gene data show CDR1 as SGHTA and CDR2 as FQGTGA. This clone was seen a single time. Only in-frame clones appear in the TCRdb table, and some are missing; sequencing was by immunoSEQ multiplex PCR. Among over 110,000 clones listed, about 92% were seen once. The source of this sequence is an adult in good health. The J gene is TRBJ2-5, the V gene TRBV7-3, with D unclear. The sequencing used peripheral blood, collected on day 0 of AZD1222 vaccination. CDR3 residues: CASTNQETQYF. CDR3 bases: TGTGCCAGCACCAATCAAGAGACCCAGTACTTC.